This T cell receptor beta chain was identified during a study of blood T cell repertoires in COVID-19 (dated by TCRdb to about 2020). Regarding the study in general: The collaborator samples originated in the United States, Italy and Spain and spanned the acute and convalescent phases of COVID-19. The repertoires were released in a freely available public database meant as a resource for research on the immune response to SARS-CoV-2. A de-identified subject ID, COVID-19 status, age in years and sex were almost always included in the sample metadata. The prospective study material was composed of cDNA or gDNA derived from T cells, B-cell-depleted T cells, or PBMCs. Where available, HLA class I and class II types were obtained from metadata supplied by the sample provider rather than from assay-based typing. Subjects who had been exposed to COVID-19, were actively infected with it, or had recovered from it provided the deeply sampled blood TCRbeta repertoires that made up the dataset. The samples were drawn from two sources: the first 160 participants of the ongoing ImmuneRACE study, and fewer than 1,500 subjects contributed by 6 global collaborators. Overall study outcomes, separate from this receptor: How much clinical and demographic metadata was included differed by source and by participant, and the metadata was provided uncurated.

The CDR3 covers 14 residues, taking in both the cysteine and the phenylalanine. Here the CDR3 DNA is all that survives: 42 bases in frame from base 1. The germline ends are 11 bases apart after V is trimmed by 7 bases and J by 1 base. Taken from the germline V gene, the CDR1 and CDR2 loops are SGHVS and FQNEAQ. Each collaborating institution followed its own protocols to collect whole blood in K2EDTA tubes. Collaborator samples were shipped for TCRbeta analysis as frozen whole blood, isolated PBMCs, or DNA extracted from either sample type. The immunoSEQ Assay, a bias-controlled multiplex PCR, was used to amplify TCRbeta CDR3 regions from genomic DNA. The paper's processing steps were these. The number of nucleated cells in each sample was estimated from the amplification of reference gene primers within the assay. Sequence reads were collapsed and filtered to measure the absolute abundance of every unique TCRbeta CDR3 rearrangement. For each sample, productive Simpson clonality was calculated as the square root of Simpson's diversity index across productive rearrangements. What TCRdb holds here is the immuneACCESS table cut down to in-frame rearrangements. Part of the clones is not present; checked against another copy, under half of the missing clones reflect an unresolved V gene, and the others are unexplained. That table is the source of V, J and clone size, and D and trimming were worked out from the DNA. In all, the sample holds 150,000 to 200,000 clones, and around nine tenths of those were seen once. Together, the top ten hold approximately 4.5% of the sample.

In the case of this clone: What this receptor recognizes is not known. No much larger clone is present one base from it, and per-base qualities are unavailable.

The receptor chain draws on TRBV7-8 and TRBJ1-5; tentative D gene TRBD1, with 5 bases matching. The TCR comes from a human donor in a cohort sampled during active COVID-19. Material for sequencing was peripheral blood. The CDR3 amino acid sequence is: CASTPGGSNQPQHF. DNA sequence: TGTGCCAGCACTCCGGGGGGAAGCAATCAGCCCCAGCATTTT.